A selection of T cell receptor beta chains follows, all from one sample in a study of blood T cell repertoires in COVID-19. Here immunoSEQ multiplex PCR was the method, and the copy in TCRdb shows in-frame clones only, minus some. Counted here are about 380,000 clones, around 87% occurring once; the ten biggest clones make up 1.3%. Sample: PBMCs or T cells enriched from blood (not recorded which). The receptor source for this set is a man aged 30-40 years who had recovered from COVID-19. The CDR3 runs from the conserved cysteine through the conserved F or W. Fields, in order: J gene, D gene, clone size, V gene, CDR3 DNA, CDR3 protein. A D gene is named only where the DNA matches it firmly. Rows give clone size only sometimes, using once, few, many, or a class for an expanded clone.

>TRBJ2-7|TRBD1|-|TRBV7-2
TGTGCCAGCAGGCAGGACAGGGGAGGGTCGAACTTC
CASRQDRGGSNF
>TRBJ1-6|-|once|TRBV7-2
TGTGCCAGCAGCCCCCCAGGGACTTATAATTCACCCCTCCACTTT
CASSPPGTYNSPLHF
>TRBJ2-1|-|-|TRBV5-1
TGCGCCAGCACCCAAAGCTGGTCCCCAATTTACAATGAGCAGTTCTTC
CASTQSWSPIYNEQFF
>TRBJ1-5|-|few|TRBV6-6
TGTGCCAGCAATCAGGGGCCTAGACAGCCCCAGCATTTT
CASNQGPRQPQHF
>TRBJ2-1|-|few|TRBV2
TGTGCCAGCAGATTAGTTGAGCAGTTCTTC
CASRLVEQFF
>TRBJ2-7|TRBD1|-|TRBV5-1
TGCGCCAGCAGCTTGGGGGACAGGGGGCCAACCTACGAGCAGTACTTC
CASSLGDRGPTYEQYF
>TRBJ1-1|TRBD1|-|TRBV18
TGTGCCAGCTCACCACAACAGGGGGAGAACACTGAAGCTTTCTTT
CASSPQQGENTEAFF
>TRBJ1-2|TRBD1|-|TRBV7-9
TGTGCCAGCAGCTTGGACCGGGACAGGGAGGGAGGCTACACCTTC
CASSLDRDREGGYTF
>TRBJ1-1|-|-|TRBV5-1
TGCGCCAGCAGCTTTCGAGAGGCTGAAGCTTTCTTT
CASSFREAEAFF
>TRBJ1-1|-|-|TRBV12-3/TRBV12-4
TGTGCCAGCAGTTTACAAGCTAACACTGAAGCTTTCTTT
CASSLQANTEAFF
>TRBJ2-5|-|-|TRBV14
TGTGCCAGCAGCCAAAAAGGGGTGGAGACCCAGTACTTC
CASSQKGVETQYF
>TRBJ1-1|-|-|TRBV7-3
TGTGCCAGCAGCCCCCCCCCGCGGGAAACGATGAACACTGAAGCTTTCTTT
CASSPPPRETMNTEAFF
>TRBJ1-2|-|-|TRBV5-8
TGTGCCAGCAGCAATCAGGCACTTGGCTACACCTTC
CASSNQALGYTF
>TRBJ1-3|TRBD1|once|TRBV7-8
TGTGCCAGCAGCTTTTCCTCCGGGACAGGGAGAAACACCATATATTTT
CASSFSSGTGRNTIYF
>TRBJ1-4|TRBD1|-|TRBV19
TGTGCCAGTAGTATCGGACAGGGGGCCGATGAAAAACTGTTTTTT
CASSIGQGADEKLFF
>TRBJ1-1|TRBD1|-|TRBV27
TGTGCCAGCCGGACAGGGTCGGTCACTGAAGCTTTCTTT
CASRTGSVTEAFF
>TRBJ1-2|-|few|TRBV6-4
TGTGCCAGCAGTGACGGGGGGGCGAGGTATAACTATGGCTACACCTTC
CASSDGGARYNYGYTF
>TRBJ1-1|-|-|TRBV6-1
TGTGCCAGCAGCCTTCCCGACGGAGCGCAAGCTTTCTTT
CASSLPDGAQAFF
>TRBJ2-3|-|-|TRBV5-6
TGTGCCAGCAGCCTCCCCGCAGATACGCAGTATTTT
CASSLPADTQYF
>TRBJ1-2|-|-|TRBV5-4
TGTGCCAGCAGCCTGGACAGCTCTAACTATGGCTACACCTTC
CASSLDSSNYGYTF
>TRBJ1-5|-|-|TRBV7-8
TGTGCCAGCAGCTTAAACACAGTTAGCAATCAGCCCCAGCATTTT
CASSLNTVSNQPQHF
>TRBJ2-7|TRBD1|-|TRBV30
TGTGCCTGGGACAGGGACGGCTACGAGCAGTACTTC
CAWDRDGYEQYF
>TRBJ1-4|TRBD1|-|TRBV15
TGTGCCACCAGCAGAGAGCGGATAGGGGGCGTCGAAAAACTGTTTTTT
CATSRERIGGVEKLFF
>TRBJ2-1|-|-|TRBV14
TGTGCCAGCAGCCAAGACTTAGGGGGTGAGCAGTTCTTC
CASSQDLGGEQFF
>TRBJ1-1|-|-|TRBV27
TGTGCCAGCAATAGGGGCAGCAGCAACACTGAAGCTTTCTTT
CASNRGSSNTEAFF
>TRBJ1-6|-|few|TRBV19
TGTGCCAGTAGTATATCTCTAACGCCCGGTTCACCCCTCCACTTT
CASSISLTPGSPLHF
>TRBJ2-1|-|once|TRBV10-3
TGTGCCATCAGTGTGGGGGGCAATGAGCAGTTCTTC
CAISVGGNEQFF
>TRBJ2-7|TRBD1|-|TRBV4-2
TGTGCCAGCAGCCAAGGGGACAGGGGGCGACGGTACGAGCAGTACTTC
CASSQGDRGRRYEQYF
>TRBJ1-1|-|few|TRBV12-5
TGTGCTAGTGGTTTGGTGGATGGGCTTGAAGCTTTCTTT
CASGLVDGLEAFF
>TRBJ2-3|TRBD1|-|TRBV19
TGTGCCAGTAGTTGGGCAGGGGGCAGAGATACGCAGTATTTT
CASSWAGGRDTQYF
>TRBJ2-3|-|-|TRBV6-5
TGTGCCAGCAGGGCGACTACAGATACGCAGTATTTT
CASRATTDTQYF
>TRBJ1-3|-|-|TRBV9
TGTGCCAGCAGCCCGAGTGGGGGGGATGCTGGAAACACCATATATTTT
CASSPSGGDAGNTIYF
>TRBJ2-2|-|-|TRBV3-1/TRBV3-2
TGTGCCAGCAGCCAAGACAGGGGCACCGGGGAGCTGTTTTTT
CASSQDRGTGELFF
>TRBJ2-1|TRBD1|-|TRBV7-2
TGTGCCAGCAGCGTGACAGGGGGGTTTTACAATGAGCAGTTCTTC
CASSVTGGFYNEQFF
>TRBJ2-7|-|-|TRBV6-6
TGTGCCAGCAGTTACGAGGTTGGAGAGCAGTACTTC
CASSYEVGEQYF
>TRBJ1-2|-|-|TRBV12-3/TRBV12-4
TGTGCCAGCAGACAGGACTATGGCTACACCTTC
CASRQDYGYTF